The clone carrying this T cell receptor (beta chain) has more than one count but fewer than ten. Antigen specificity is unknown. These data belong to a study of cytomegalovirus exposure and HLA in healthy donors. The study's findings and limits: Associated with cytomegalovirus, according to the listing, were 150 to 200 TCR beta chains.

The CDR3 has 15 amino acids. Trimming stripped 0 bases from V and 4 bases from J, with 12 bases between. Germline V CDR1 and CDR2: MNHEY, SVGAGI. A multiplex PCR was run with 60 Vbeta primers and 13 Jbeta primers. Generated by immunoSEQ multiplex PCR, the TCRdb table keeps only in-frame clones and is missing some. The data contain around 130,000 clones, approximately 82% of them singletons. Input material: PBMCs. The sequence was obtained from a man aged 45-65 years in good health and CMV-seronegative. The chain employs TRBV6-5 and TRBJ1-2, with D perhaps matching TRBD1 (6 bases). CDR3 sequence (DNA): TGTGCCAGCAGTTACTCCCCTACAGGGCCCTATGGCTACACCTTC. It yields the protein CASSYSPTGPYGYTF.